A selection of T cell receptor beta chains follows, all from one sample in a study of blood T cells in healthy people across ages. From the 5' RACE reads, TCRdb called clonotypes with MiXCR, one entry per CDR3 protein. The table has 800,000 to 950,000 distinct CDR3 sequences, about 28% seen once; the top ten hold roughly 10%. These data were also reused for a study on T cells of mothers and their children.

Input material: blood. All receptors derive from a woman between 40 and 55 years old in good health. Each CDR3 is given with its conserved first and last residue. Each record gives: J gene, clone size, V gene, D gene, CDR3 protein, CDR3 DNA. The D gene is left open where the match is weak. Size values are once, few and many counts, or a class for expanded clones, and some rows have none.

TRBJ2-2	NA	TRBV3-1	TRBD2	CASSQDYGTKNTGELFF	TGTGCCAGCAGCCAAGATTACGGGACTAAGAACACCGGGGAGCTGTTTTTT
TRBJ1-1	few	TRBV7-9	TRBD1	CASSFFWDRMNTEAFF	TGTGCCAGCAGCTTCTTCTGGGACAGAATGAACACTGAAGCTTTCTTT
TRBJ2-1	few	TRBV28	NA	CASSFTSDPLYNEQFF	TGTGCCAGCAGTTTTACCAGTGATCCCCTATACAATGAGCAGTTCTTC
TRBJ1-1	many	TRBV5-1	NA	CASSLLSGNTEAFF	TGCGCCAGCAGCTTGTTATCAGGAAACACTGAAGCTTTCTTT
TRBJ1-1	NA	TRBV7-2	NA	CASSFGGRNTEAFF	TGTGCCAGCAGCTTCGGGGGGCGGAACACTGAAGCTTTCTTT
TRBJ2-3	few	TRBV4-1	TRBD2	CASSQDRSLTSGGDAQYF	TGCGCCAGCAGCCAAGATCGAAGTTTGACTAGCGGAGGAGATGCGCAGTATTTT
TRBJ2-1	NA	TRBV30	TRBD2	CASQTAGGREQFF	TGTGCCTCCCAGACGGCGGGGGGGCGGGAGCAGTTCTTC
TRBJ1-2	few	TRBV7-2	NA	CASIISRGRDYGYTF	TGTGCCAGCATCATAAGCCGAGGGCGGGACTATGGCTACACCTTC
TRBJ2-3	NA	TRBV7-9	NA	CASSPVGAQGSYPDTQYF	TGTGCCAGCAGCCCAGTCGGGGCCCAGGGGTCTTACCCAGATACGCAGTATTTT
TRBJ2-3	few	TRBV5-8	NA	CASSLQEIGQYF	TGTGCCAGCAGCTTGCAGGAGATTGGGCAGTATTTT
TRBJ2-7	many	TRBV20-1	NA	CSASDVSYEQYF	TGCAGTGCTAGCGACGTCTCCTACGAGCAGTACTTC
TRBJ1-2	few	TRBV4-1	NA	CASSQEIGYYGYTF	TGCGCCAGCAGCCAAGAAATAGGGTACTATGGCTACACCTTC
TRBJ2-6	NA	TRBV20-1	NA	CSARVQSGANVLTF	TGCAGCGCTAGAGTGCAGAGTGGGGCCAACGTCCTGACTTTC
TRBJ2-1	NA	TRBV20-1	TRBD2	CSAREGEGAYNEQFF	TGCAGTGCTAGAGAGGGGGAGGGAGCCTACAATGAGCAGTTCTTC
TRBJ2-7	many	TRBV12-3/TRBV12-4	TRBD1	CASRPPGTGEYEQYF	TGTGCCAGCAGACCTCCGGGGACAGGGGAATACGAGCAGTACTTC
TRBJ2-1	NA	TRBV20-1	NA	CSASDGGQYNEQFF	TGCAGTGCTTCGGACGGGGGGCAATACAATGAGCAGTTCTTC
TRBJ1-1	NA	TRBV10-3	NA	CAISESKTNTEAFF	TGTGCCATCAGTGAGTCGAAGACCAACACTGAAGCTTTCTTT
TRBJ2-7	many	TRBV7-2	NA	CASSLDLGEQYF	TGTGCCAGCAGCTTAGACCTTGGCGAGCAGTACTTC
TRBJ1-5	NA	TRBV27	TRBD1	CASSPYRGRSNQPQHF	TGTGCCAGCAGTCCTTACAGGGGAAGGAGCAATCAGCCCCAGCATTTT
TRBJ2-1	NA	TRBV29-1	TRBD1	CSAMGQGQFF	TGCAGCGCCATGGGACAGGGGCAGTTCTTC
TRBJ1-1	NA	TRBV12-3/TRBV12-4	NA	CASRGALLYTEAFF	TGTGCCAGCAGGGGGGCCCTTCTCTACACTGAAGCTTTCTTT
TRBJ2-7	NA	TRBV12-3/TRBV12-4	NA	CASSLGALGLYF	TGTGCCAGCAGTTTGGGGGCCCTAGGTTTGTACTTC
TRBJ2-6	few	TRBV12-3/TRBV12-4	NA	CASKRSGSGVNVLTF	TGTGCCAGCAAGAGGTCGGGGTCCGGGGTCAACGTCCTGACTTTC
TRBJ1-1	NA	TRBV5-1	TRBD1	CASSSPVDRAMNTEAFF	TGCGCCAGCAGCTCCCCAGTGGACAGGGCGATGAACACTGAAGCTTTCTTT
TRBJ1-1	NA	TRBV7-9	TRBD1	CASSSNRGGFTEAFF	TGTGCCAGCAGCTCGAACAGGGGAGGCTTCACTGAGGCTTTCTTT
TRBJ2-1	many	TRBV27	NA	CASSLYQGTPRNEQFF	TGTGCCAGCAGTTTATACCAGGGAACACCCCGCAATGAGCAGTTCTTC
TRBJ2-5	few	TRBV4-1	NA	CASSLVAWETQYF	TGCGCCAGCAGCCTCGTTGCTTGGGAGACCCAGTACTTC
TRBJ1-1	NA	TRBV12-3/TRBV12-4	NA	CASSSLLVNTEAFF	TGTGCCAGCAGTTCCCTCCTAGTGAACACTGAAGCTTTCTTT
TRBJ1-5	NA	TRBV29-1	NA	CSVAVGGSNQPQHF	TGCAGCGTTGCGGTCGGGGGGAGCAATCAGCCCCAGCATTTT
TRBJ2-7	NA	TRBV28	TRBD1	CASSRGPIYEQYF	TGTGCCAGCTCCAGGGGGCCTATCTACGAGCAGTACTTC
TRBJ1-6	NA	TRBV4-3	NA	CASSQEAQGWSRTLHF	TGCGCCAGCAGCCAAGAAGCACAAGGGTGGAGTAGGACCCTCCACTTT
TRBJ2-5	many	TRBV14	TRBD2	CASSQEAGTSVQETQYF	TGTGCCAGCAGCCAAGAAGCCGGGACTAGCGTTCAAGAGACCCAGTACTTC
TRBJ1-2	once	TRBV28	NA	CASSRPSLQDNYGYTF	TGTGCCAGCAGTCGTCCTTCTCTCCAGGATAACTATGGCTACACCTTC
TRBJ2-7	few	TRBV19	NA	CASSAGLYEQYF	TGTGCCAGTAGTGCAGGACTCTACGAGCAGTACTTC
TRBJ2-3	NA	TRBV20-1	NA	CSAPGRWISTDTQYF	TGCAGTGCCCCCGGAAGATGGATTTCCACAGATACGCAGTATTTT
TRBJ1-2	many	TRBV12-3/TRBV12-4	TRBD1	CASSLDIVPGTGGDYGYTF	TGTGCCAGCAGTTTGGATATCGTTCCCGGGACAGGGGGCGACTATGGCTACACCTTC
TRBJ2-5	few	TRBV20-1	TRBD2	CSASSGALQETQYF	TGCAGTGCTAGCAGCGGGGCCCTCCAAGAGACCCAGTACTTC
TRBJ2-7	many	TRBV4-3	NA	CASSRTQGSYEQYF	TGCGCCAGCAGCCGGACCCAGGGGTCCTACGAGCAGTACTTC
TRBJ2-1	NA	TRBV30	NA	CAWSVGGRNEQFF	TGTGCCTGGAGTGTTGGTGGCCGCAATGAGCAGTTCTTC
TRBJ2-7	NA	TRBV5-5	TRBD2	CASSSPGGGTYEQYF	TGTGCCAGCAGCTCACCCGGGGGGGGGACCTACGAGCAGTACTTC
TRBJ2-1	NA	TRBV4-2	TRBD2	CASSQELITSGSYNEQFF	TGTGCCAGCAGCCAAGAGTTAATAACTAGCGGGTCCTACAATGAGCAGTTCTTC
TRBJ1-2	many	TRBV11-2	NA	CASSLGQPRGYTF	TGTGCCAGCAGCTTAGGACAGCCTCGTGGCTACACCTTC
TRBJ2-3	many	TRBV10-3	NA	CAISEERTDTQYF	TGTGCCATCAGTGAAGAGCGCACAGATACGCAGTATTTT
TRBJ1-2	NA	TRBV7-8	NA	CASSLEGPAASSYGYTF	TGTGCCAGCAGCTTAGAGGGACCCGCGGCTTCGAGCTATGGCTACACCTTC
TRBJ1-2	NA	TRBV28	TRBD1	CASSTRTGIYGYTF	TGTGCCAGCAGTACCCGGACAGGGATCTATGGCTACACCTTC
TRBJ1-2	NA	TRBV5-1	TRBD1	CASSLRDSYGYTF	TGTGCCAGCAGCTTGAGGGACAGCTATGGCTACACCTTC
TRBJ2-7	few	TRBV3-1	NA	CASSQSTGRPYEQYF	TGTGCCAGCAGCCAAAGTACGGGCAGACCCTACGAGCAGTACTTC
TRBJ2-1	NA	TRBV6-4	TRBD2	CASSEESGVFNEQFF	TGTGCCAGCAGTGAAGAGAGCGGGGTCTTCAATGAGCAGTTCTTC
TRBJ2-3	few	TRBV7-2	TRBD1	CACSFRGRWQGGTDTQYF	TGTGCCTGCAGCTTCAGGGGCCGTTGGCAGGGGGGCACAGATACGCAGTATTTT
TRBJ2-7	many	TRBV9	NA	CASSVVPGPYEQYF	TGTGCCAGCAGCGTAGTCCCAGGCCCCTACGAGCAGTACTTC
TRBJ2-2	few	TRBV7-7	NA	CASRLTGNTGELFF	TGTGCTAGCAGACTGACAGGGAACACCGGGGAGCTGTTTTTT
TRBJ1-2	NA	TRBV28	TRBD1	CASSFVAGQGNGYTF	TGTGCCAGCAGTTTTGTTGCCGGACAGGGAAATGGCTACACCTTC
TRBJ2-1	many	TRBV12-3/TRBV12-4	NA	CAQPATLGGANEQFF	TGTGCCCAGCCAGCTACCCTGGGGGGGGCTAATGAGCAGTTCTTC
TRBJ1-5	few	TRBV7-8	NA	CASSLGAGINQPQHF	TGTGCCAGCAGCTTAGGGGCAGGTATTAATCAGCCCCAGCATTTT